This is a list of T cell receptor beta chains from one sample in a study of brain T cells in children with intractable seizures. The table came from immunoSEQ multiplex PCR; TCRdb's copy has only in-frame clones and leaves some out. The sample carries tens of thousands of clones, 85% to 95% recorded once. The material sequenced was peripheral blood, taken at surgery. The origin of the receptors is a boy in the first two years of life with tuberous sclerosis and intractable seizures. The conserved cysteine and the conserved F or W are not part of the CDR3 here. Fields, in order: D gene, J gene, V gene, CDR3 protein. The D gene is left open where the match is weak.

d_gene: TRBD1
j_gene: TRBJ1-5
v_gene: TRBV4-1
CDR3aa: ASSQAFSGQINQPQH

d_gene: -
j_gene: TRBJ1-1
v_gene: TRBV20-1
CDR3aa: SASLSMNTEAF

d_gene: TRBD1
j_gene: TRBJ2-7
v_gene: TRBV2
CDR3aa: ASRLQGGRY

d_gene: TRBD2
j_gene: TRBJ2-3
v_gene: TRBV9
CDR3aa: ASQTGLESTDTQY

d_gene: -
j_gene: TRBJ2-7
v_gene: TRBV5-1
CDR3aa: ASSSGYEQY

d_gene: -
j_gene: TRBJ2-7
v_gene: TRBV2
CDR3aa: ASRGPETYEQY

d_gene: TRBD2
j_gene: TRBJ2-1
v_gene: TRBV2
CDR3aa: ASSLLAGEGSYNEQF

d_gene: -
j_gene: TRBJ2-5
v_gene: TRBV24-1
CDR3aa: ATSDSVAETQY

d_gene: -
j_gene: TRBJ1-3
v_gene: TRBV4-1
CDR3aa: ASSQQPFSGNTIY

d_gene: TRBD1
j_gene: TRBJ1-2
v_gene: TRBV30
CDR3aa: AWSVGGGYT

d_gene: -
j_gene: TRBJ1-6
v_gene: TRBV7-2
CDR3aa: ASSHGGGANSYNSPLH

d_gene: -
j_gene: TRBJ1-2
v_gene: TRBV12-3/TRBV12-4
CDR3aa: ASSFWENYGYT

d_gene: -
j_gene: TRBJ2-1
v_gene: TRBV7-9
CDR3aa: ASSFRFNEQF

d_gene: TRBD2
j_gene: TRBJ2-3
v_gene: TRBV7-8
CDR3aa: ASSLESSGRDITDTQY

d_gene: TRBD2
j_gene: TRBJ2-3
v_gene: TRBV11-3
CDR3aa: ASSLGTSIREDTQY

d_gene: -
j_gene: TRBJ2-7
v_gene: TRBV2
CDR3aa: ASSAISYEQY

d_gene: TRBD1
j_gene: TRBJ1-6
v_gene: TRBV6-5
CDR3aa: ASRTGTERNSPLH

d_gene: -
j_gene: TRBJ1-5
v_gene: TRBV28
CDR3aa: ASSLDSNQPQH

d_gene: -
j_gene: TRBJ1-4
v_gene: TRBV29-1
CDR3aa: SVEQGGREKLF

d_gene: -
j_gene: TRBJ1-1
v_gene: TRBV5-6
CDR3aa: ASSGYRDTEAF

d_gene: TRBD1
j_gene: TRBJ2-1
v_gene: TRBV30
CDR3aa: ARGTGVYNEQF

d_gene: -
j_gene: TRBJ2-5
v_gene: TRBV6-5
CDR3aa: ASRRSEETQY

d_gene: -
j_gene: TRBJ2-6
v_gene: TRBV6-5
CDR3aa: ASLEWGANVLT

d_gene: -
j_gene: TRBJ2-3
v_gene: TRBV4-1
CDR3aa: ASSQVQFTDTQY

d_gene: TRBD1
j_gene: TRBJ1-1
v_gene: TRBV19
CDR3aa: ASSRRQGELTEAF

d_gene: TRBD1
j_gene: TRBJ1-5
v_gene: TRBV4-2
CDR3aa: ASSQGTGNQPQH

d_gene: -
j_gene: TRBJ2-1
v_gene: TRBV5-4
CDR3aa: ASSLSPLGNEQF

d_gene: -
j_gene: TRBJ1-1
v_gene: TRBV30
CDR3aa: AWSVSPEAF